Presented here are 21 T cell receptor beta chains from one specimen sequenced in a study of cytomegalovirus exposure and HLA in healthy donors. Vbeta (60) and Jbeta (13) primers were used in the PCR. Clones were read by immunoSEQ multiplex PCR, and TCRdb kept only the in-frame ones, dropping some. The sample includes 150,000 to 200,000 clones, about 69% of them seen just once. Sequenced input: PBMCs. These receptor sequences come from a male donor in good health and CMV-seronegative.

This chain links TRBV30 with TRBJ2-1; D is ambiguous. The CDR3 has 12 residues. V lost 2 bases and J lost 7, with 9 bases in between. Per the germline V gene, CDR1 is GTSNPN and CDR2 is SVGIG (reference sequence). The CDR3, as DNA: TGTGCCTGGAGTCCCATCAGAAATGAGCAGTTCTTC. This translates into CAWSPIRNEQFF.

V and J are TRBV25-1 and TRBJ2-4; 11 bases agree with TRBD1. V was pared by 3 bases and J by 6 bases, with 13 bases of the junction left unmatched. The CDR3 has 18 amino acids. The germline gives CDR1 MGHDK, CDR2 SYGVNS. The DNA for the CDR3 is TGTGCCAGCAGTGATCCCGCCGCGGACAGGGGGCCCCTAAACATTCAGTACTTC. This sequence encodes CASSDPAADRGPLNIQYF.

The chain links TRBV6-5 to TRBJ1-2; possibly TRBD1 for D (6 bases). The length of the CDR3 is 15 residues. The ends were cut back, 5 bases at V and 2 bases at J, with 15 bases in the middle. Germline CDR1 MNHEY, CDR2 SVGAGI. The CDR3 DNA follows: TGTGCCAGCAGTAAGACAGGAACGTTAAACTATGGCTACACCTTC. This encodes CASSKTGTLNYGYTF.

The rearrangement links TRBV28 to TRBJ2-3; TRBD2 agrees at 9 bases. Germline CDR1 and CDR2: MDHEN and SYDVKM. This CDR3 comprises 15 residues. V gave up 4 bases and J gave up 2 bases; unmatched junction bases: 4. As DNA, the CDR3 is TGTGCCAGCAGTTCTGTAGCGGGAGTCACAGATACGCAGTATTTT. This codes for CASSSVAGVTDTQYF.

The rearrangement uses TRBV5-6 and TRBJ2-1; no clear D. The germline CDR1 and CDR2 sequences are SGHDT and YYEEEE. V was pared by 4 bases and J by 5 bases, with 7 bases between. This CDR3 has 12 residues. CDR3 in DNA: TGTGCCAGCAGCCTTACGGACAATGAGCAGTTCTTC. This encodes CASSLTDNEQFF.

This chain connects TRBV7-6 to TRBJ2-2; TRBD2 might be the D (6 bases). This CDR3 comprises 16 residues. Germline CDR1 and CDR2: SGHVS and FNYEAQ. V dropped 3 bases and J dropped 6 bases, with 17 bases sitting between them. CDR3 in amino acids: CASSFGLPRGAGELFF. CDR3 in DNA: TGTGCCAGCAGCTTTGGACTACCCCGAGGAGCCGGGGAGCTGTTTTTT.

The V call is TRBV7-2, the J call TRBJ1-3; D might be TRBD1 (6 bases). The germline V gene encodes CDR1 SGHTA and CDR2 FQGNSA. Trimming took 5 bases from V and 2 from J, leaving 13 bases between them. The CDR3 sequence is 15 residues long. The CDR3 DNA follows: TGTGCCAGCAGCATAGACGGGACACCTGGAAACACCATATATTTT. Its protein product is CASSIDGTPGNTIYF.

This sequence joins TRBV9 and TRBJ1-1, with D perhaps TRBD1 (6 bases). This CDR3 is 15 amino acids long. Per the germline V gene, CDR1 is SGDLS and CDR2 is YYNGEE. V gave up 0 bases and J gave up 4 bases, with 13 bases separating them. The CDR3 here is CASSVAGGGFTEAFF. CDR3 nucleotides: TGTGCCAGCAGCGTAGCGGGAGGGGGATTCACTGAAGCTTTCTTT.

This sequence joins TRBV28 and TRBJ1-6, with 10 bases that match TRBD1. This CDR3 contains 15 residues. V lost 6 bases, J lost 8 bases, and 7 bases stayed unmatched. Germline-derived CDR1 and CDR2 are MDHEN and SYDVKM. CDR3: CASRALGQGHSPLHF. CDR3 bases: TGTGCCAGCAGGGCCTTGGGACAGGGGCATTCACCCCTCCACTTT.

V usage is TRBV6-4 and J usage is TRBJ2-2; 8 positions agree with TRBD2. V lost 8 bases and J lost 4; bases outside the gene matches: 6. CDR1 and CDR2 from the germline V gene are MRHNA and SNTAGT. The CDR3 runs to 14 residues. CDR3 residues: CASRREEGTGELFF. CDR3 nucleotide sequence: TGTGCCAGCCGGCGGGAGGAAGGCACCGGGGAGCTGTTTTTT.

The chain uses TRBV27 and TRBJ2-7; D is ambiguous. Germline CDR1 is MNHEY and CDR2 is SMNVEV (reference sequence). The CDR3 extends over 11 amino acids. Deletions cut 5 bases from V and 5 bases from J, with 7 bases between. CDR3 in amino acids: CASSPGDEQYF. CDR3 DNA: TGTGCCAGCAGTCCGGGTGACGAGCAGTACTTC.

This clone was observed a few times. The chain carries TRBV6-5 and TRBJ2-2; tentative D call: TRBD1 (6 bases). The CDR3 has 14 amino acids. Trimming shortened V by 7 bases and J by 8 bases, and 17 bases separated the two germline ends. Germline values: CDR1 MNHEY, CDR2 SVGAGI. The CDR3 DNA reads TGTGCCAGCAACAGGGACGAGCTGGGTGGGGAGCTGTTTTTT. It encodes CASNRDELGGELFF.

The gene calls are TRBV7-7 and TRBJ2-7; D is uncertain. The CDR3 consists of 15 residues. Germline CDR1 is SSHAT and CDR2 is FNYEAQ (reference sequence). Trimming took off 2 bases at V and 1 base at J, with 12 bases between the two ends. The CDR3 loop is CASSLYSGYSYEQYF. In DNA form, the CDR3 reads TGTGCCAGCAGCTTATATTCGGGTTATTCCTACGAGCAGTACTTC.

The chain carries TRBV4-2 and TRBJ2-7, with a tentative D call TRBD1 (5 bases). Germline-derived CDR1 and CDR2 are LGHNA and YNFKEQ. The CDR3 has 14 residues. The V and J ends lost 3 bases and 2 bases respectively, with 11 bases between them. This CDR3 reads CASSHPGKTYEQYF. The CDR3, as DNA: TGTGCCAGCAGCCATCCAGGGAAAACCTACGAGCAGTACTTC.

The chain couples TRBV9 to TRBJ2-1, with a possible D match to TRBD1 (6 bases). This CDR3 is built from 15 residues. Germline loops: CDR1 SGDLS, CDR2 YYNGEE. Trimming shortened V by 3 bases and J by 7 bases, and 17 bases separated the two germline ends. CDR3 nucleotides: TGTGCCAGCAGCGCATACAGGGTAAGGGGGAATGAGCAGTTCTTC. It codes for CASSAYRVRGNEQFF.

V usage is TRBV14 and J usage is TRBJ2-1; no definite D call. V dropped 4 bases and J dropped 10 bases, with 14 bases sitting between them. CDR3 size: 13 residues. The germline V gene has CDR1 SGHDN and CDR2 FVKESK. CDR3: CASSPRLYWEQFF. As DNA, the CDR3 is TGTGCCAGCAGCCCCAGGTTATATTGGGAGCAGTTCTTC.

This clone was detected once. This chain uses TRBV28 with TRBJ1-5, with 10 bases matching TRBD1. Germline CDR1 is MDHEN and CDR2 is SYDVKM. After removal of 1 base from V and 4 bases from J, the junction contained 10 bases not matched to a gene. The CDR3 has 18 amino acids. CDR3 region: CASSLSPWTGGFNQPQHF. For the CDR3, the DNA is TGTGCCAGCAGTTTATCCCCCTGGACAGGGGGATTTAATCAGCCCCAGCATTTT.

This clone was counted a few times. The chain employs TRBV29-1 and TRBJ2-4, with TRBD2 matching 8 bases. Germline CDR1 and CDR2: SQVTM and ANQGSEA. J gave up 7 bases and V 0 bases, and 8 bases lay outside the gene matches. The CDR3 sequence is 15 residues long. The CDR3 protein is CSVEDPAGDLNIQYF. The CDR3 DNA is TGCAGCGTTGAAGACCCAGCGGGAGACCTGAACATTCAGTACTTC.

CDR3 nucleotides: TGCGCCAGCAGCTTGGCTCAGGGGCACACTGAAGCTTTCTTT. Protein product: CASSLAQGHTEAFF. The chain employs TRBV5-1 and TRBJ1-1; D is possibly TRBD1 (6 bases). The V end lost 0 bases, the J end lost 3 bases, and 9 bases lay between the germline ends. Per the germline V gene, CDR1 is SGHRS and CDR2 is YFSETQ. The CDR3 contains 14 residues.

This chain uses TRBV18 with TRBJ1-1, with a tentative D call TRBD1 (6 bases). From germline, CDR1 is KGHSH and CDR2 LQKENI. V lost 1 base to trimming and J lost 1 base, with 7 bases between them. CDR3 length: 14 amino acids. The CDR3 reads CASSPQGQNTEAFF. The CDR3 nucleotides are TGTGCCAGCTCACCACAGGGACAGAACACTGAAGCTTTCTTT.

This chain joins TRBV5-1 and TRBJ2-3, with 7 bases lining up with TRBD2. V shed 2 bases, J shed 0 bases, and the junction held 3 bases outside the gene matches. CDR3 length: 15 residues. Germline V gene sequence: CDR1 SGHRS, CDR2 YFSETQ. The CDR3 is CASSFSSGSTDTQYF. The CDR3 bases are TGCGCCAGCAGCTTCTCTAGCGGCAGCACAGATACGCAGTATTTT.